The next 12 T cell receptor beta chains were all read from a single sample in a study of CD8 T cells in Susac syndrome (dated by TCRdb to between 2018 and 2020). The method behind the library was the immunoSEQ multiplex PCR assay. RNA was extracted using the RNeasy kit, and 0.5 to 1 microgram was reverse transcribed with random hexamers. TCRdb redid the processing of the public reads, applying fastp at Q25 and MiXCR, and retained in-frame beta chains. Identical CDR3 protein sequences are pooled into one entry, listed with their most common genes and DNA. This sample has 150,000 to 200,000 distinct CDR3 sequences in its table, and about 94% of those were observed once. Clones ranked in the top ten supply around 0.093% of the sample. The specimen was CD4+ T cells from PBMCs. These receptors were taken from a human donor with multiple sclerosis.

V and J are TRBV20-1 and TRBJ1-1; D ambiguous. Germline V CDR1 and CDR2: DFQATT, SNEGSKA (reference sequence). CDR3 length: 12 residues. Trimming removed 3 bases at V and 1 base at J, with 6 bases between. For the CDR3, the DNA is TGCAGTGCTAGGGGCTGGAACACTGAAGCTTTCTTT. It translates to CSARGWNTEAFF.

The sample holds a few counts of this clonotype. The chain links TRBV29-1 to TRBJ2-3; 9 nucleotides match TRBD1. Germline V lookup: CDR1 SQVTM, CDR2 ANQGSEA. This CDR3 has 14 residues. V was clipped by 5 bases and J by 2 bases; unmatched bases: 5. The CDR3, as DNA: TGCAGCGTTACCGGGACAGGGTTCACAGATACGCAGTATTTT. It encodes CSVTGTGFTDTQYF.

This sequence joins TRBV28 and TRBJ1-2; D gene uncertain. The CDR3 has 14 amino acids. The germline CDR1 and CDR2 sequences are MDHEN and SYDVKM. Trimming removed 5 bases from V and 7 bases from J, with 17 bases in between. The CDR3 spells CASSPRERPFGYTF. CDR3 bases: TGTGCCAGCAGTCCCCGGGAGCGGCCATTTGGCTACACCTTC.

The rearrangement links TRBV9 to TRBJ2-1, with 9 bases aligning to TRBD1. The germline gives CDR1 SGDLS, CDR2 YYNGEE. The CDR3 spans 14 residues. Trimming took 3 bases from V and 3 from J; bases not matched to a gene: 1. The CDR3 coding sequence is TGTGCCAGCAGCGAGGGACAGGGCTACAATGAGCAGTTCTTC. Amino acid sequence: CASSEGQGYNEQFF.

V and J are TRBV3-1 and TRBJ2-3; a weak D match, TRBD1 (6 bases). Germline-derived CDR1 and CDR2 are LGHDT and YNNKEL (reference sequence). The CDR3 is 15 amino acids. The ends were cut back, 5 bases at V and 3 bases at J, with 15 bases in the middle. This CDR3 reads CASSSGTRGTDTQYF. The CDR3 bases are TGTGCCAGCAGCTCCGGGACAAGGGGGACAGATACGCAGTATTTT.

The V gene is TRBV6-2 or TRBV6-3, the J gene TRBJ1-5, with D uncertain. V shed 7 bases and J shed 3 bases, with 10 bases lying between them. CDR1 is MNHEY and CDR2 is SVGEGT in the germline V gene. This CDR3 has 13 amino acids. This CDR3 reads CASKYQNNQPQHF. DNA for the CDR3: TGTGCCAGCAAGTACCAGAACAATCAGCCCCAGCATTTT.

This clonotype was found once. This chain links TRBV5-1 with TRBJ2-5; 8 nucleotides match TRBD2. The V segment lost 0 bases and the J segment 5 bases; nucleotides outside the gene matches: 3. Germline CDR1 and CDR2: SGHRS and YFSETQ. The CDR3 extends over 14 amino acids. CDR3 nucleotide sequence: TGCGCCAGCAGCTTGGAGCGGGGGTCGGAGACCCAGTACTTC. It codes for CASSLERGSETQYF.

The chain joins TRBV15 to TRBJ2-1; D possibly corresponds to TRBD1 (6 bases). The ends were cut back, 0 bases at V and 8 bases at J, with 17 bases in the middle. The CDR3 runs to 16 residues. Per the germline V gene, CDR1 is LNHNV and CDR2 is YYDKDF (reference sequence). The CDR3 bases are TGTGCCACCAGCAGAGAGGGCCGACAGGTTGGGGATGAGCAGTTCTTC. Protein sequence: CATSREGRQVGDEQFF.

The rearrangement joins TRBV6-1 to TRBJ1-2; D unclear. CDR3 length: 14 amino acids. Germline CDR1 and CDR2: MNHNS and SASEGT. V lost 5 bases, J lost 1 base, and 11 bases lay in between. CDR3 DNA sequence: TGTGCCAGCAGTACCTGGGAGGGTAACTATGGCTACACCTTC. Amino acid sequence: CASSTWEGNYGYTF.

V gene TRBV25-1 combines with J gene TRBJ1-1; D remains ambiguous. Trimming shortened V by 6 bases and J by 4 bases, and 18 bases separated the two germline ends. Germline loops: CDR1 MGHDK, CDR2 SYGVNS. The CDR3 contains 15 residues. The CDR3 sequence: CASRSPAPGITEAFF. The CDR3 DNA follows: TGTGCCAGCAGGTCGCCGGCCCCGGGGATCACTGAAGCTTTCTTT. The full variable domain, in which reference TRBV25-1 and TRBJ1-1 provide the parts outside the CDR3, is EADIYQTPRYLVIGTGKKITLECSQTMGHDKMYWYQQDPGMELHLIHYSYGVNSTEKGDLSSESTVSRIRTEHFPLTLESARPSHTSQYLCASRSPAPGITEAFFGQGTRLTVV.

The CDR3 bases are TGTGCCAGCAGCTTGACTAGCGGGTCGTACGAGCAGTACTTC. Its translation: CASSLTSGSYEQYF. The chain uses TRBV12-3 or TRBV12-4 and TRBJ2-7, with TRBD2 identical over 10 bases. The CDR3 runs to 14 residues. V trimming: 6 bases; J trimming: 4 bases; junction bases outside the gene matches: 6.

J is TRBJ1-1 and V is TRBV29-1; D ambiguous. V shed 4 bases and J shed 3 bases, with 12 bases lying between them. Germline loops: CDR1 SQVTM, CDR2 ANQGSEA. The CDR3 extends over 13 amino acids. CDR3 in amino acids: CSVGGPGDTEAFF. The CDR3 DNA follows: TGCAGCGTTGGAGGGCCCGGGGACACTGAAGCTTTCTTT.